These T cell receptor beta chains were read from a single sample in a study of somatic mutations in cytotoxic T cells in rheumatoid arthritis. TCRdb keeps only in-frame clones here, not all; method: immunoSEQ multiplex PCR. The sample has 19,000 or so clones; more than 60% are singletons. What was sequenced was CD8+ T cells sorted from blood. The receptor set was obtained from a woman between 55 and 75 years old in good health. CDR3s include the opening cysteine and the closing phenylalanine or tryptophan. D genes are given only for firm matches. A row's size may be missing; if present it is once, few, many or a size class.

CDR3aa,CDR3nt,abundance,d_gene,v_gene,len,j_gene
CASSPFRSYEQYF,TGTGCCAGCTCACCGTTCAGATCCTACGAGCAGTACTTC,NA,NA,TRBV18,13,TRBJ2-7
CAWSVSEGAPSYEQYF,TGTGCCTGGAGTGTAAGTGAAGGGGCCCCCTCCTACGAGCAGTACTTC,NA,NA,TRBV30,16,TRBJ2-7
CASSLGTGGDYGYTF,TGTGCCAGCAGCTTAGGGACAGGGGGGGACTATGGCTACACCTTC,NA,TRBD1,TRBV7-9,15,TRBJ1-2
CASSPTGGKSDGYTF,TGTGCCAGCAGCCCGACAGGGGGCAAGTCTGATGGCTACACCTTC,NA,TRBD1,TRBV5-8,15,TRBJ1-2
CASSVGGRHSGNTIYF,TGTGCCAGCAGCGTAGGGGGTCGACACTCTGGAAACACCATATATTTT,NA,NA,TRBV9,16,TRBJ1-3
CASSGDRGHEQYF,TGTGCCAGCAGCGGGGACAGGGGGCACGAGCAGTACTTC,few,TRBD1,TRBV9,13,TRBJ2-7
CASTDRGYNQPQHF,TGTGCCAGCACGGACCGCGGTTACAATCAGCCCCAGCATTTT,NA,NA,TRBV6-5,14,TRBJ1-5
CASSYHGSNQPQHF,TGTGCCAGCAGTTACCACGGGAGCAATCAGCCCCAGCATTTT,NA,NA,TRBV27,14,TRBJ1-5
CASSPGVRYTEAFF,TGTGCCAGCAGCCCTGGGGTGAGGTACACTGAAGCTTTCTTT,few,NA,TRBV27,14,TRBJ1-1
CASSLPHTGELFF,TGTGCCAGCAGTTTACCGCATACCGGGGAGCTGTTTTTT,few,NA,TRBV27,13,TRBJ2-2
CSVEGMGGYEQYF,TGCAGCGTTGAAGGGATGGGGGGCTACGAGCAGTACTTC,once,NA,TRBV29-1,13,TRBJ2-7
CASSFGNAKYEQYF,TGTGCCAGCAGCTTCGGGAATGCGAAGTACGAGCAGTACTTC,NA,NA,TRBV13,14,TRBJ2-7
CASSLGDINGYTF,TGTGCCAGCAGCCTCGGGGACATAAATGGCTACACCTTC,few,NA,TRBV4-2,13,TRBJ1-2
CASRLMGGGYTF,TGTGCCAGCCGCCTTATGGGGGGTGGCTACACCTTC,NA,NA,TRBV27,12,TRBJ1-2
CASSYSPGMNTEAFF,TGTGCCAGCAGTTACTCGCCGGGTATGAACACTGAAGCTTTCTTT,NA,NA,TRBV6-5,15,TRBJ1-1
CSATGIGGTNTEAFF,TGCAGCGCCACCGGGATAGGGGGCACGAACACTGAAGCTTTCTTT,once,TRBD1,TRBV29-1,15,TRBJ1-1
CSVADGYGYTF,TGCAGCGTTGCGGATGGTTATGGCTACACCTTC,NA,NA,TRBV29-1,11,TRBJ1-2
CSSGRDLPGNEQFF,TGCAGCTCGGGGAGGGACCTTCCAGGAAATGAGCAGTTCTTC,NA,TRBD2,TRBV29-1,14,TRBJ2-1
CASSFRGQGTTEAFF,TGCGCCAGCAGCTTTCGTGGACAGGGTACGACTGAAGCTTTCTTT,NA,TRBD1,TRBV4-1,15,TRBJ1-1
CASSLLDAGVNEKLFF,TGTGCCAGCAGCTTATTAGACGCAGGGGTCAATGAAAAACTGTTTTTT,NA,NA,TRBV7-8,16,TRBJ1-4
CASSLRVMNTEAFF,TGTGCCAGCAGCCTCAGGGTCATGAACACTGAAGCTTTCTTT,NA,NA,TRBV6-1,14,TRBJ1-1